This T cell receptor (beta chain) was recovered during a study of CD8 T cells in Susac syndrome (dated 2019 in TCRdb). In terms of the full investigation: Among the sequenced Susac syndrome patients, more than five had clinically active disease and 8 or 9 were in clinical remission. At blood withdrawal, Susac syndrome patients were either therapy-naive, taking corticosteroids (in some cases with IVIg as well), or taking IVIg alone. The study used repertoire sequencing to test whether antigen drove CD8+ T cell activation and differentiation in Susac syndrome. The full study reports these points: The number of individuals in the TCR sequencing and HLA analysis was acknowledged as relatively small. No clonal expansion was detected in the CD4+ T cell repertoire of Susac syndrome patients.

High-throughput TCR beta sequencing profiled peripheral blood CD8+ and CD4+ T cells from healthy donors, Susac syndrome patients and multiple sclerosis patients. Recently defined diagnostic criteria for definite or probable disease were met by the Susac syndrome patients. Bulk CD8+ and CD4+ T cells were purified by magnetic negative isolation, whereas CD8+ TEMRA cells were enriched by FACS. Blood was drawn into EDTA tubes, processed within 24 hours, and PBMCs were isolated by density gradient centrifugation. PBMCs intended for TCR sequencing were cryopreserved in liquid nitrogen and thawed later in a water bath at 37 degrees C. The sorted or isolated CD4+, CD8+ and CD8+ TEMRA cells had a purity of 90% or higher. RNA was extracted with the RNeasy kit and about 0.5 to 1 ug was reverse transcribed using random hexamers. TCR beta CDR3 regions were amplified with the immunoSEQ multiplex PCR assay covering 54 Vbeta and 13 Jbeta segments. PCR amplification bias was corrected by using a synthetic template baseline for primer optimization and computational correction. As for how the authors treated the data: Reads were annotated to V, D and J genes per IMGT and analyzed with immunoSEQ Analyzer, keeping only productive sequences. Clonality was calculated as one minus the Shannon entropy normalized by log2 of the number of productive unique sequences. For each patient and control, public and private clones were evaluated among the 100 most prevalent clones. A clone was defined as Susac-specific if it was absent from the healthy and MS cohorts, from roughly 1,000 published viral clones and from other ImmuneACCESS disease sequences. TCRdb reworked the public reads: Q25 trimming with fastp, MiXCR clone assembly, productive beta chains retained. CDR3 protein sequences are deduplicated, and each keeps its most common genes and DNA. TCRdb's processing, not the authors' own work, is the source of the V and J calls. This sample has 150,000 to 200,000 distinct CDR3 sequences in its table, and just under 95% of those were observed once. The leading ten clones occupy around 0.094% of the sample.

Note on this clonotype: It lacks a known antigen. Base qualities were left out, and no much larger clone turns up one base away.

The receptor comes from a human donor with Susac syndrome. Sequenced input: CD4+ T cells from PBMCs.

The bases read TGTGCCAGCAGTTTATCGGACAGGGTGACGGGATCGAGCCCGGGCGAGCAGTACTTC. Its protein product is CASSLSDRVTGSSPGEQYF. This chain joins TRBV28 to TRBJ2-7, with 8 junctional bases fitting TRBD1. The germline V gene gives CDR1 as MDHEN and CDR2 as SYDVKM. Measured from the cysteine to the phenylalanine, the CDR3 is 19 residues long. The CDR3 DNA has 57 bases and is translated from base 1. V trim: 1 base; J trim: 6 bases; unmatched bases: 20.